These 13 T cell receptor beta chains share one sample of origin, sequenced in a study of tumour-infiltrating T cells in Burkitt lymphoma. Data came from immunoSEQ multiplex PCR; TCRdb stores just in-frame clones and leaves some out. This table has a few thousand clones, 65% to 85% appearing once. The sample was tumor tissue. Every receptor here comes from a human donor with diffuse large B-cell lymphoma.

CDR3 amino acids: CASSTSRGGWTEAFF. The CDR3 DNA is TGCGCCAGCAGCACTTCGAGGGGTGGATGGACTGAAGCTTTCTTT. The rearrangement links TRBV5-1 to TRBJ1-1; a possible D gene is TRBD1 (5 bases). Germline V gene lookup returns CDR1 SGHRS and CDR2 YFSETQ. The V end lost 4 bases, the J end lost 5 bases, and 18 bases lay between the germline ends. This CDR3 is 15 amino acids long.

Notes on this clone: A junction end diverges from the germline sequence, so it may reflect a read error. This chain links TRBV13 with TRBJ1-2, with D hard to call. The CDR3 length is 8 residues. Germline CDR1 PRHDT, CDR2 FYEKMQ (reference sequence). The CDR3 protein is CASRQVPF. CDR3 sequence (DNA): TGTGCCAGCAGGCAGGTTCCATTC. The full variable domain, rest sourced from reference TRBV13 and TRBJ1-2, is AAGVIQSPRHLIKEKRETATLKCYPIPRHDTVYWYQQGPGQDPQFLISFYEKMQSDKGSIPDRFSAQQFSDYHSELNMSSLELGDSALYFCASRQVPFGSGTRLTVV.

The chain links TRBV18 to TRBJ2-5, with no clear D. The germline V and J ends were trimmed by 1 base and 5 bases, with 2 bases remaining between them. CDR1 and CDR2 from the germline V gene are KGHSH and LQKENI. The length of the CDR3 is 11 residues. The DNA for the CDR3 is TGTGCCAGCTCACCACGGGAGACCCAGTACTTC. Amino acids: CASSPRETQYF.

The chain joins TRBV19 to TRBJ2-7; 8 positions match TRBD1. This CDR3 comprises 12 residues. Germline V gives CDR1 LNHDA, CDR2 SQIVND (reference sequence). The V gene end was trimmed by 11 bases and the J gene end by 4 bases; junction bases not matched to a gene: 7. The CDR3 sequence: CASGGIGYEQYF. As DNA, the CDR3 is TGTGCCTCAGGGGGCATCGGATACGAGCAGTACTTC.

V usage is TRBV4-2 and J usage is TRBJ1-5; 10 nucleotides agree with TRBD1. Germline-derived CDR1 and CDR2 are LGHNA and YNFKEQ. There are 15 residues in the CDR3. The junction had 6 bases not matched to a gene; V was cut back by 4 bases and J by 6 bases. The CDR3 DNA sequence: TGTGCCAGCAGCCCGACAGGGGGCGATGGTCAGCCCCAGCATTTT. Translated: CASSPTGGDGQPQHF.

The chain joins TRBV7-8 to TRBJ1-6; 7 positions agree with TRBD1. The germline gives CDR1 SGHVS, CDR2 FQNEAQ. The CDR3 extends over 17 amino acids. V shed 1 base, J shed 5 bases, and the junction held 8 bases outside the gene matches. As DNA, the CDR3 is TGTGCCAGCAGCTTAGTAGGGGGGACAGTTAATAATTCACCCCTCCACTTT. It encodes CASSLVGGTVNNSPLHF.

The rearrangement uses TRBV1 and TRBJ2-2. TRBV1 is noted as a pseudogene. The CDR3 runs to 14 residues. DNA of the CDR3: TGCACCACCCCTATCGTTCGGATCACCGGGGAGCTGTTTTTT. Protein product: CTTPIVRITGELFF.

This chain links TRBV18 with TRBJ2-7; 7 bases are shared with TRBD1. This CDR3 has 15 amino acids. V lost 4 bases to trimming and J lost 1 base; unmatched junction nucleotides: 7. Germline V gene sequence: CDR1 KGHSH, CDR2 LQKENI. DNA of the CDR3: TGTGCCAGCTCACTCACGGGACAGAGATCCTACGAGCAGTACTTC. Translated, it gives CASSLTGQRSYEQYF.

The chain employs TRBV29-1 and TRBJ1-2, with D perhaps matching TRBD1 (5 bases). The CDR3 is made up of 11 amino acids. CDR1 and CDR2 (germline): SQVTM, ANQGSEA. V was shortened by 6 bases and J by 6 bases, with 11 bases between the two germline ends. The CDR3 DNA reads as TGCAGCGTCCATGGGACCGATGGCTACACCTTC. It encodes CSVHGTDGYTF.

V and J are TRBV6-5 and TRBJ1-4, with TRBD1 as a possible D gene (5 bases). Trimming left V 3 bases short and J 10 bases short, with 12 bases between. Germline V gene data show CDR1 as MNHEY and CDR2 as SVGAGI. The CDR3 runs 13 residues. CDR3 bases: TGTGCCAGCAGTTATTCCCTGGGGGGAAAACTGTTTTTT. Protein product: CASSYSLGGKLFF.

The gene calls are TRBV2 and TRBJ1-1; TRBD1 might be the D (5 bases). Germline CDR1 SNHLY, CDR2 FYNNEI. The CDR3 spans 14 residues. V lost 6 bases and J lost 0, with 11 bases in between. The DNA of the CDR3 is TGTGCCAGCAGGGGGGTCGGACTGAACACTGAAGCTTTCTTT. It encodes CASRGVGLNTEAFF.

The chain joins TRBV30 to TRBJ2-7; D is undetermined. Germline V CDR1 and CDR2: GTSNPN, SVGIG (reference sequence). The CDR3 consists of 13 residues. V was cut by 1 base and J by 7 bases, with 14 bases left in between. The CDR3 nucleotides read TGTGCCTGGAGTGACGTAGCTACGGGTGAGCAGTACTTC. Amino acid sequence: CAWSDVATGEQYF. The whole variable domain, remainder taken from reference TRBV30 and TRBJ2-7, is SQTIHQWPATLVQPVGSPLSLECTVEGTSNPNLYWYRQAAGRGLQLLFYSVGIGQISSEVPQNLSASRPQDRQFILSSKKLLLSDSGFYLCAWSDVATGEQYFGPGTRLTVT.

The DNA for the CDR3 is TGTGCCAGTATGATGACTGAAGCTTTCTTT. It translates to CASMMTEAFF. The chain links TRBV19 to TRBJ1-1; no reliable D call. In germline, CDR1 is LNHDA, CDR2 SQIVND (reference sequence). Trimming removed 7 bases from V and 5 bases from J, with 5 bases in between. The CDR3 runs to 10 residues.